The 24 T cell receptor beta chains below come from one sample, sequenced in a study of cytomegalovirus exposure and HLA in healthy donors. PCR amplification relied on 60 Vbeta primers (plus 13 Jbeta primers). The data were produced by immunoSEQ multiplex PCR, yet TCRdb's version contains in-frame clones alone and is incomplete. The table records roughly 120,000 clones, roughly 79% of them present only once. Sequences were obtained from PBMCs. These receptor sequences come from a woman aged 45-59 years in good health and CMV-seropositive.

V is TRBV10-3 and J is TRBJ2-1, with 9 bases matching TRBD2. The CDR3 has 16 residues. V was pared by 3 bases and J by 0 bases, with 3 bases of the junction left unmatched. Germline V CDR1 and CDR2: ENHRY, SYGVKD. The CDR3 protein is CAISDTRGGSYNEQFF. The CDR3 nucleotides read TGTGCCATCAGTGACACGCGGGGGGGCTCCTACAATGAGCAGTTCTTC.

This clone was observed a handful of times. The gene calls are TRBV19 and TRBJ2-5; a possible D gene is TRBD2 (6 bases). CDR1 is LNHDA, CDR2 SQIVND, per germline (reference sequence). V was clipped by 5 bases and J by 3 bases, with 16 bases between them. This CDR3 is built from 15 residues. The CDR3 DNA reads TGTGCCAGTAGTCCTATGGCGGGGCGGGAAGAGACCCAGTACTTC. It specifies CASSPMAGREETQYF.

CDR3 bases: TGTGCCAGCAGCCCGACAGGCCATGAGCAGTTCTTC. Its protein is CASSPTGHEQFF. This sequence joins TRBV7-9 and TRBJ2-1, with D perhaps matching TRBD1 (6 bases). The V gene's germline CDR1 is SEHNR and CDR2 FQNEAQ (reference sequence). This CDR3 spans 12 amino acids. Deletions cut 5 bases from V and 8 bases from J, with 10 bases between.

The chain combines TRBV5-8 with TRBJ2-3, with TRBD2 identical over 8 bases. V was pared by 6 bases and J by 2 bases, with 11 bases of the junction left unmatched. This CDR3 has 16 amino acids. Per the germline V gene, CDR1 is SGHTS and CDR2 is YDEGEE. This CDR3 is CASTSWRGVTTDTQYF. As DNA, the CDR3 is TGTGCCAGCACCTCCTGGCGGGGGGTTACCACAGATACGCAGTATTTT.

The chain employs TRBV6-8 and TRBJ1-1; D uncertain. The CDR3 loop spans 10 amino acids. V dropped 6 bases and J dropped 9 bases, with 8 bases sitting between them. Per germline, CDR1 MNHGY and CDR2 SAAAGT. This CDR3 is CASRAEKAFF. Here the CDR3 DNA reads TGTGCCAGCAGAGCCGAAAAAGCTTTCTTT.

The chain has TRBV5-6 and TRBJ2-1, with D perhaps TRBD2 (5 bases). Germline V gene sequence: CDR1 SGHDT, CDR2 YYEEEE. CDR3 length: 13 amino acids. V shed 1 base and J shed 7 bases, with 9 bases lying between them. The CDR3 coding sequence is TGTGCCAGCAGCTTGTCTCCGGGGAATGAGCAGTTCTTC. Amino acid sequence: CASSLSPGNEQFF.

Turning to this clone: The junction does not match germline at one end; this may be a read error. V gene TRBV2 combines with J gene TRBJ2-4, with 8 bases aligning to TRBD1. This CDR3 region has 15 residues. The germline gives CDR1 SNHLY, CDR2 FYNNEI. The CDR3: CASSDRRQGANSQYF. The CDR3 nucleotides are TGTGCCAGCAGTGATCGTCGGCAGGGGGCGAACAGTCAGTACTTC.

The gene calls are TRBV5-1 and TRBJ2-7; TRBD2 agrees at 7 bases. Losses at the gene ends were 3 bases for V and 1 base for J; bases not matched to a gene: 7. The CDR3 contains 15 residues. From germline, CDR1 is SGHRS and CDR2 YFSETQ. The CDR3 spells CASSWGGGESYEQYF. DNA of the CDR3: TGCGCCAGCAGCTGGGGGGGAGGGGAGTCCTACGAGCAGTACTTC.

This clone came up a few times. The chain carries TRBV29-1 and TRBJ2-5; 7 nucleotides line up with TRBD2. Germline lookup yields CDR1 SQVTM and CDR2 ANQGSEA. The CDR3 sequence is 14 residues long. The V gene end was trimmed by 7 bases and the J gene end by 5 bases; junction bases not matched to a gene: 13. The CDR3 is CSARGGRASETQYF. The CDR3 coding sequence is TGCAGCGCCCGTGGGGGGAGGGCCTCCGAGACCCAGTACTTC.

The chain couples TRBV19 to TRBJ1-2; 10 bases match TRBD1. V lost 5 bases, J lost 5 bases, and 17 bases stayed unmatched. This CDR3 comprises 18 residues. Per the germline V gene, CDR1 is LNHDA and CDR2 is SQIVND (reference sequence). The CDR3 DNA reads as TGTGCCAGTAGTCCTCCTAATCTCCGGGACAGGGGAGGGTATGGCTACACCTTC. It codes for CASSPPNLRDRGGYGYTF.

J is TRBJ1-4 and V is TRBV4-3, with TRBD1 as a possible D gene (6 bases). Germline V gene sequence: CDR1 LGHNA, CDR2 YSLEER. V lost 0 bases and J 0 bases, leaving 17 bases between the germline ends. The CDR3 contains 19 residues. CDR3 amino acids: CASSQDLGTLAATNEKLFF. The CDR3 DNA follows: TGCGCCAGCAGCCAAGATCTTGGGACACTGGCTGCAACTAATGAAAAACTGTTTTTT.

V gene TRBV9 combines with J gene TRBJ2-1; 9 bases map to TRBD1. Germline CDR1 reads SGDLS; CDR2 reads YYNGEE. Trimming removed 2 bases from V and 4 bases from J; junction bases left unmatched: 4. This CDR3 has 15 residues. The CDR3 protein is CASSVLQGAYNEQFF. Here the CDR3 DNA reads TGTGCCAGCAGCGTCTTACAGGGGGCTTACAATGAGCAGTTCTTC.

This chain joins TRBV7-9 and TRBJ2-7; weak D call: TRBD1 (5 bases). The CDR3 runs to 13 residues. CDR1 SEHNR and CDR2 FQNEAQ come from the germline V gene (reference sequence). Trimming removed 5 bases at V and 0 bases at J, with 8 bases between. Written as DNA, the CDR3 is TGTGCCAGCAGCCCCGGACACTCCTACGAGCAGTACTTC. Its translation: CASSPGHSYEQYF.

The chain uses TRBV21-1 and TRBJ2-5; TRBD2, the D gene given by the table, was not confirmed from the DNA. The DNA end is more similar to TRBJ2-7, so the J call may be wrong. TRBV21-1 is a listed pseudogene. This CDR3 is built from 16 residues. CDR3 sequence (DNA): TGTGCCAGCAGCAAAGAGGAGCGGGGCTACTCCTACGAGCAGTACTTC. It encodes CASSKEERGYSYEQYF.

The rearrangement joins TRBV9 to TRBJ1-4, with TRBD1 matching 8 bases. CDR3 length equals 15 residues. Germline V CDR1 and CDR2: SGDLS, YYNGEE. V lost 4 bases, J lost 7 bases, and 9 bases stayed unmatched. The CDR3 sequence is CASSPRWQGAEKLFF. CDR3 bases: TGTGCCAGCAGCCCCCGATGGCAGGGGGCTGAAAAACTGTTTTTT.

This clone showed up just a few times. This rearrangement joins TRBV18 to TRBJ1-1; D not certain. The CDR3 runs 13 residues. Germline lookup yields CDR1 KGHSH and CDR2 LQKENI. The V gene lost 4 bases and the J gene lost 1 base, with 7 bases spanning the gap. The CDR3 DNA sequence: TGTGCCAGCTCACAACAGCCGAACACTGAAGCTTTCTTT. It specifies CASSQQPNTEAFF. Full variable domain (rest looked up from reference TRBV18 and TRBJ1-1): NAGVMQNPRHLVRRRGQEARLRCSPMKGHSHVYWYRQLPEEGLKFMVYLQKENIIDESGMPKERFSAEFPKEGPSILRIQQVVRGDSAAYFCASSQQPNTEAFFGQGTRLTVV.

This clone has only a few counts. This rearrangement joins TRBV6-6 to TRBJ2-3; 9 nucleotides match TRBD2. Germline CDR1 reads MNHNY; CDR2 reads SVGAGI (reference sequence). J gave up 5 bases and V 6 bases, and 3 bases lay outside the gene matches. The CDR3 extends over 13 amino acids. DNA for the CDR3: TGTGCCAGCAGGCCACTAGCGGGAGATACGCAGTATTTT. Encoded protein: CASRPLAGDTQYF.

In this sample, this clone turned up once. V usage is TRBV5-1 and J usage is TRBJ2-2; TRBD1 agrees at 8 bases. V was clipped by 1 base and J by 3 bases; unmatched bases: 8. The CDR3 sequence is 17 residues long. The V gene's germline CDR1 is SGHRS and CDR2 YFSETQ. In DNA, the CDR3 is TGCGCCAGCAGCTTGACCTGGACAGGGTCGGACACCGGGGAGCTGTTTTTT. It codes for CASSLTWTGSDTGELFF.

The chain joins TRBV18 to TRBJ2-5; 8 bases are shared with TRBD2. This CDR3 has 15 residues. The J segment lost 3 bases and the V segment lost 3 bases, leaving 6 bases of the junction unmatched. In germline, CDR1 is KGHSH, CDR2 LQKENI. The CDR3 reads CASSPFGGVEETQYF. In DNA, the CDR3 is TGTGCCAGCTCACCGTTCGGGGGGGTGGAAGAGACCCAGTACTTC. The full variable domain, its missing parts supplied by reference TRBV18 and TRBJ2-5, is NAGVMQNPRHLVRRRGQEARLRCSPMKGHSHVYWYRQLPEEGLKFMVYLQKENIIDESGMPKERFSAEFPKEGPSILRIQQVVRGDSAAYFCASSPFGGVEETQYFGPGTRLLVL.

Worth noting for this clone: A junction boundary mismatches the germline segment, possibly from a read error. The rearrangement uses TRBV7-9 and TRBJ2-1, with 9 bases lining up with TRBD2. CDR3 length equals 16 residues. In germline, CDR1 is SEHNR, CDR2 FQNEAQ (reference sequence). CDR3: CSSSLWASGDFDEQFF. Written as DNA, the CDR3 is TGTTCCAGCAGCTTATGGGCTAGCGGGGACTTCGATGAGCAGTTCTTC.

CDR3 region: CAAISEYEAFF. As DNA, the CDR3 is TGTGCCGCCATCTCGGAGTATGAAGCTTTCTTT. The chain recombines TRBV5-6 with TRBJ1-1; D unclear. This CDR3 contains 11 residues. CDR1 and CDR2 from the germline V gene are SGHDT and YYEEEE. V was clipped by 10 bases and J by 7 bases, with 14 bases between them. Variable domain in full (rest from reference TRBV5-6 and TRBJ1-1): DAGVTQSPTHLIKTRGQQVTLRCSPKSGHDTVSWYQQALGQGPQFIFQYYEEEERQRGNFPDRFSGHQFPNYSSELNVNALLLGDSALYLCAAISEYEAFFGQGTRLTVV.

This chain connects TRBV5-4 to TRBJ2-1; perhaps TRBD2 as D (6 bases). V gave up 5 bases and J gave up 10 bases, with 19 bases separating them. The CDR3 is made up of 14 amino acids. CDR1 SGHNT and CDR2 YYREEE come from the germline V gene (reference sequence). CDR3: CASSFGRGDGEQFF. CDR3 DNA sequence: TGTGCCAGCAGTTTTGGGCGGGGTGATGGGGAGCAGTTCTTC.

The chain combines TRBV19 with TRBJ1-5, with D possibly being TRBD1 (6 bases). The germline V gene encodes CDR1 LNHDA and CDR2 SQIVND (reference sequence). There are 15 residues in the CDR3. Trimming cost V 2 bases and J 2 bases, with 10 bases left between them. CDR3 sequence: CASSITGIGNQPQHF. The CDR3 nucleotides read TGTGCCAGTAGTATAACAGGGATTGGCAATCAGCCCCAGCATTTT.

This rearrangement joins TRBV19 to TRBJ1-5; 8 positions agree with TRBD1. The germline V gene has CDR1 LNHDA and CDR2 SQIVND (reference sequence). This CDR3 region has 15 residues. V shed 7 bases and J 4 bases; nucleotides not matched to a gene: 9. The CDR3 spells CASTDRGSRNQPQHF. CDR3 sequence (DNA): TGTGCCAGTACTGACAGGGGAAGTAGGAATCAGCCCCAGCATTTT.